The sequence of this T cell receptor (beta chain) was determined in a study of early T cells in non-severe SARS-CoV-2 infection. Whole-study context: RNA in bulk from unsorted whole blood was sequenced, and chains were unpaired.

General study points: Matching with VDJdb favored anti-spike CD8 responses (missing private and CD4 specificities).

Trimming shortened V by 6 bases and J by 0 bases, and 27 bases separated the two germline ends. This CDR3 contains 21 residues. The germline V gene has CDR1 SGHVS and CDR2 FQNEAQ. This clonotype came up many times. Its target is unknown. Individually, cDNA molecules had unique molecular identifiers attached to them. From the 5' RACE reads, TCRdb called clonotypes with MiXCR, one entry per CDR3 protein. Of roughly 60,000 distinct CDR3 sequences in the sample, 7.7% are singletons; the top ten hold under 3.5%. Sequenced material: whole blood. V and J are TRBV7-8 and TRBJ2-6, with D possibly TRBD1 on 6 matching bases. This receptor was identified in an adult who was a healthcare worker with PCR-confirmed SARS-CoV-2 infection or an uninfected control (not recorded which). The CDR3 protein is CASRFSWTAKGPFSGANVLTF. The DNA of the CDR3 is TGTGCCAGCAGATTCTCTTGGACAGCCAAAGGACCATTCTCTGGGGCCAACGTCCTGACTTTC.